This entry is about one TCR beta chain. The data derive from a study of blood T cell repertoires in COVID-19. As for the study in general: Acute-phase and convalescent COVID-19 samples originated in the United States, Italy and Spain. PBMCs, B-cell-depleted T cells, or T cells were the source of the cDNA or gDNA that made up the material.

CDR1 SGHTA and CDR2 FQGNSA come from the germline V gene. The CDR3 extends over 12 amino acids. Trimming took off 4 bases at V and 8 bases at J, with 11 bases between the two ends. Sequencing used immunoSEQ multiplex PCR; TCRdb keeps in-frame clones, though not all of them. The sample lists 320,000 or so clones, 89% occurring once. This clonotype originated in a man in his sixties who had recovered from COVID-19. V gene TRBV7-2 combines with J gene TRBJ1-2; D not certain. The specimen was PBMCs or T cells enriched from blood (not recorded which). The CDR3 nucleotides are TGTGCCAGCAGCTCCCATTATGGCGGCTACACCTTC. It codes for CASSSHYGGYTF. Looking up the rest from reference TRBV7-2 and TRBJ1-2 gives the full variable domain: GAGVSQSPSNKVTEKGKDVELRCDPISGHTALYWYRQSLGQGLEFLIYFQGNSAPDKSGLPSDRFSAERTGGSVSTLTIQRTQQEDSAVYLCASSSHYGGYTFGSGTRLTVV.